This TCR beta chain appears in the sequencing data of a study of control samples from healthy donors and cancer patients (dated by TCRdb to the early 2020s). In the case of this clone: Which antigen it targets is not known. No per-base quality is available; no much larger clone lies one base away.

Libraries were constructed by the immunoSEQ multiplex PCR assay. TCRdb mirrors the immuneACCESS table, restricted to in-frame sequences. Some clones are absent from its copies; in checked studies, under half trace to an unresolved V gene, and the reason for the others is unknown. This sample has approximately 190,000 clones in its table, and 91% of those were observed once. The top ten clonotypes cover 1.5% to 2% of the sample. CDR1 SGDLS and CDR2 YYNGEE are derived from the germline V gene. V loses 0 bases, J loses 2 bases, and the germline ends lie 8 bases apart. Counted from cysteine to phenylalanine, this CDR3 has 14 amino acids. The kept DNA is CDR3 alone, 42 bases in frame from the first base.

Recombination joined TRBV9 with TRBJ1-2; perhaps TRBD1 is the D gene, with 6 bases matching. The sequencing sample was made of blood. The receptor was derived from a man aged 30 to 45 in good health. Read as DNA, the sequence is TGTGCCAGCAGCGTAGTGGGGACAAACTATGGCTACACCTTC. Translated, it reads CASSVVGTNYGYTF.